This is a list of T cell receptor beta chains from one sample in a study of blood T cell repertoires in COVID-19. Generated by immunoSEQ multiplex PCR, the TCRdb table keeps only in-frame clones and is missing some. The table has some 74,000 clones, over 75% seen once; the top ten hold 25% to 35%. The specimen sequenced was peripheral blood. These receptors were collected from a man over 45 with acute or convalescent COVID-19. CDR3s include the opening cysteine and the closing phenylalanine or tryptophan. D genes are given only for firm matches. Expanded clones are given a class, and other clones once, few, many or no size at all.

d_call: NA
cdr3_length: 13
j_call: TRBJ1-2
clone_size: NA
v_call: TRBV6-4
cdr3_nt: TGTGCCAGCAGTGAATCACATAACTATGGCTACACCTTC
cdr3_aa: CASSESHNYGYTF

d_call: NA
cdr3_length: 14
j_call: TRBJ1-2
clone_size: NA
v_call: TRBV27
cdr3_nt: TGTGCCAGCAGTCCGGACAGCCGAAACTATGGCTACACCTTC
cdr3_aa: CASSPDSRNYGYTF

d_call: TRBD2
cdr3_length: 15
j_call: TRBJ2-1
clone_size: few
v_call: TRBV5-1
cdr3_nt: TGCGCCAGCAGCTCTAGCGGGGACTCCTACAATGAGCAGTTCTTC
cdr3_aa: CASSSSGDSYNEQFF

d_call: NA
cdr3_length: 14
j_call: TRBJ2-7
clone_size: NA
v_call: TRBV30
cdr3_nt: TGTGCCTGGAGGGTCGAACTCGGGGTCCGCGAGCAGTACTTC
cdr3_aa: CAWRVELGVREQYF

d_call: TRBD1
cdr3_length: 13
j_call: TRBJ2-7
clone_size: NA
v_call: TRBV27
cdr3_nt: TGTGCCAGCAGTTACGACAGGGGCTACGAGCAGTACTTC
cdr3_aa: CASSYDRGYEQYF

d_call: TRBD1
cdr3_length: 17
j_call: TRBJ1-5
clone_size: NA
v_call: TRBV2
cdr3_nt: TGTGCCAGCAGTGACGTGGGACAGGGGGCGAGCAATCAGCCCCAGCATTTT
cdr3_aa: CASSDVGQGASNQPQHF

d_call: TRBD1
cdr3_length: 14
j_call: TRBJ2-1
clone_size: once
v_call: TRBV14
cdr3_nt: TGTGCCAGCAGCCACCAGACAGGGGGCTTCAGATTGTTCTTC
cdr3_aa: CASSHQTGGFRLFF

d_call: NA
cdr3_length: 13
j_call: TRBJ1-1
clone_size: NA
v_call: TRBV5-1
cdr3_nt: TGCGCCAGCAGCTTGGTTGGCAGGGCTGAAGCTTTCTTT
cdr3_aa: CASSLVGRAEAFF

d_call: TRBD1
cdr3_length: 16
j_call: TRBJ2-6
clone_size: NA
v_call: TRBV4-2
cdr3_nt: TGTGCCAGCAGCGGAAACAGGGGAACTGGGGCCAACGTCCTGACTTTC
cdr3_aa: CASSGNRGTGANVLTF

d_call: TRBD1
cdr3_length: 14
j_call: TRBJ2-7
clone_size: NA
v_call: TRBV27
cdr3_nt: TGTGCCAGCAGTTATAAAGGGGGCAGCTACGAGCAGTACTTC
cdr3_aa: CASSYKGGSYEQYF

d_call: TRBD2
cdr3_length: 16
j_call: TRBJ2-1
clone_size: NA
v_call: TRBV7-6
cdr3_nt: TGTGCCAGCAGCCCAAGGGGACTAGCGGGGCAAAATGAGCAGTTCTTC
cdr3_aa: CASSPRGLAGQNEQFF

d_call: TRBD1
cdr3_length: 15
j_call: TRBJ1-5
clone_size: NA
v_call: TRBV4-1
cdr3_nt: TGCGCCAGCAGCCTCCTCCCAGGGGGCGGGCAGCCCCAGCATTTT
cdr3_aa: CASSLLPGGGQPQHF

d_call: TRBD1
cdr3_length: 14
j_call: TRBJ1-6
clone_size: NA
v_call: TRBV6-5
cdr3_nt: TGTGCCAGCAGAATGGACAGGTTGAATTCACCCCTCCACTTT
cdr3_aa: CASRMDRLNSPLHF

d_call: NA
cdr3_length: 13
j_call: TRBJ2-7
clone_size: NA
v_call: TRBV19
cdr3_nt: TGTGCCACCTCGACGACGGGTTCCTACGAGCAGTACTTC
cdr3_aa: CATSTTGSYEQYF

d_call: NA
cdr3_length: 19
j_call: TRBJ1-3
clone_size: NA
v_call: TRBV18
cdr3_nt: TGTGCCAGCTCACTACAGACAGTAGCCGGGCCCACCTCTGGAAACACCATATATTTT
cdr3_aa: CASSLQTVAGPTSGNTIYF

d_call: TRBD1
cdr3_length: 17
j_call: TRBJ2-6
clone_size: NA
v_call: TRBV7-3
cdr3_nt: TGTGCCAGCAGCTCAGGGACAGGCCCCTCTGGGGCCAACGTCCTGACTTTC
cdr3_aa: CASSSGTGPSGANVLTF

d_call: TRBD2
cdr3_length: 18
j_call: TRBJ2-4
clone_size: NA
v_call: TRBV7-2
cdr3_nt: TGTGCCAGCTCCGAGCGGGGGGGCGGGACCTTAGCCAAAAACATTCAGTACTTC
cdr3_aa: CASSERGGGTLAKNIQYF

d_call: NA
cdr3_length: 16
j_call: TRBJ1-2
clone_size: NA
v_call: TRBV18
cdr3_nt: TGTGCCAGCTCAGAGGCGGGACGGGTCGGAGACTATGGCTACACCTTC
cdr3_aa: CASSEAGRVGDYGYTF

d_call: TRBD1
cdr3_length: 14
j_call: TRBJ1-4
clone_size: NA
v_call: TRBV6-5
cdr3_nt: TGTGCCAGCAGGCGGACAGGGGGTAATGAAAAACTGTTTTTT
cdr3_aa: CASRRTGGNEKLFF

d_call: NA
cdr3_length: 13
j_call: TRBJ1-2
clone_size: NA
v_call: TRBV5-5
cdr3_nt: TGTGCCAGCAGCCGGGATCCAAACTATGGCTACACCTTC
cdr3_aa: CASSRDPNYGYTF

d_call: TRBD1
cdr3_length: 19
j_call: TRBJ1-5
clone_size: few
v_call: TRBV7-8
cdr3_nt: TGTGCCAGCAGCTTAGTTCGGACAGGGATCCTTCCTAGCAATCAGCCCCAGCATTTT
cdr3_aa: CASSLVRTGILPSNQPQHF

d_call: NA
cdr3_length: 14
j_call: TRBJ2-7
clone_size: NA
v_call: TRBV27
cdr3_nt: TGTGCCAGCAGTACTCACTCAGGGGGGATCGAGCAGTACTTC
cdr3_aa: CASSTHSGGIEQYF

d_call: NA
cdr3_length: 15
j_call: TRBJ2-3
clone_size: few
v_call: TRBV6-2/TRBV6-3
cdr3_nt: TGTGCCAGCAGTGCACAGGGTGGGAACACAGATACGCAGTATTTT
cdr3_aa: CASSAQGGNTDTQYF

d_call: TRBD1
cdr3_length: 17
j_call: TRBJ2-5
clone_size: NA
v_call: TRBV24-1
cdr3_nt: TGTGCCACCAGTGATTTGCAAGACAGGGATTTGGTGGAGACCCAGTACTTC
cdr3_aa: CATSDLQDRDLVETQYF

d_call: TRBD1
cdr3_length: 14
j_call: TRBJ2-7
clone_size: NA
v_call: TRBV7-2
cdr3_nt: TGTGCCAGCAGCTCTTACGGACAGGCCTACGAGCAGTACTTC
cdr3_aa: CASSSYGQAYEQYF

d_call: NA
cdr3_length: 14
j_call: TRBJ1-2
clone_size: NA
v_call: TRBV19
cdr3_nt: TGTGCCAGTAGCCCCACGATCGGGGTCTTTGGCTACACCTTC
cdr3_aa: CASSPTIGVFGYTF

d_call: TRBD1
cdr3_length: 15
j_call: TRBJ1-6
clone_size: once
v_call: TRBV7-3
cdr3_nt: TGTGCCAGCAGCCTCACAGGGGGGAGCGAGTCACCCCTCCACTTT
cdr3_aa: CASSLTGGSESPLHF

d_call: NA
cdr3_length: 17
j_call: TRBJ2-3
clone_size: NA
v_call: TRBV11-2
cdr3_nt: TGTGCCAGCAGCTTAGACCAACCCGGGTTAACGAGTCATACGCAGTATTTT
cdr3_aa: CASSLDQPGLTSHTQYF

d_call: TRBD1
cdr3_length: 14
j_call: TRBJ2-1
clone_size: NA
v_call: TRBV7-3
cdr3_nt: TGTGCCAGCAGCCCGGGACAGGGTGTGAATGAGCAGTTCTTC
cdr3_aa: CASSPGQGVNEQFF

d_call: NA
cdr3_length: 18
j_call: TRBJ1-1
clone_size: few
v_call: TRBV5-1
cdr3_nt: TGCGCCAGCAGCTTGGGCGCCGCAGGGGATTTATCCGGCACTGAAGCTTTCTTT
cdr3_aa: CASSLGAAGDLSGTEAFF

d_call: TRBD2
cdr3_length: 16
j_call: TRBJ2-5
clone_size: once
v_call: TRBV3-1/TRBV3-2
cdr3_nt: TGTGCCAGCAGCCAGGGGCCGGGACTAGCGGCGGAGACCCAGTACTTC
cdr3_aa: CASSQGPGLAAETQYF

d_call: NA
cdr3_length: 11
j_call: TRBJ1-2
clone_size: NA
v_call: TRBV6-6
cdr3_nt: TGTGCCAGCAGTTCGGGGGGTGGCTACACCTTC
cdr3_aa: CASSSGGGYTF

d_call: TRBD1
cdr3_length: 15
j_call: TRBJ1-6
clone_size: NA
v_call: TRBV5-8
cdr3_nt: TGTGCCAGCAGCTTGGCCGGGACAGGGGGTTCACCCCTCCACTTT
cdr3_aa: CASSLAGTGGSPLHF

d_call: NA
cdr3_length: 12
j_call: TRBJ1-2
clone_size: NA
v_call: TRBV6-5
cdr3_nt: TGTGCCAGCAGAACAGGGTTAGGTGGCTACACCTTC
cdr3_aa: CASRTGLGGYTF

d_call: NA
cdr3_length: 13
j_call: TRBJ1-2
clone_size: NA
v_call: TRBV18
cdr3_nt: TGTGCCAGCTCACCACCAGTAATAGAGAGCTACACCTTC
cdr3_aa: CASSPPVIESYTF

d_call: NA
cdr3_length: 21
j_call: TRBJ2-7
clone_size: NA
v_call: TRBV12-2
cdr3_nt: TGTGCAAGTCGCTTAGCTGAAACAGCCGGGACAGGGGAAGGCCCCACCTACGAGCAGTACTTC
cdr3_aa: CASRLAETAGTGEGPTYEQYF

d_call: NA
cdr3_length: 12
j_call: TRBJ2-1
clone_size: NA
v_call: TRBV27
cdr3_nt: TGTGCCAGCAGTTTAGTCCAGGGCGAAGAGTTCTTC
cdr3_aa: CASSLVQGEEFF

d_call: TRBD2
cdr3_length: 16
j_call: TRBJ2-2
clone_size: NA
v_call: TRBV7-8
cdr3_nt: TGTGCCAGCAGTCGAGGTCGCGGGGGGAGGGCCGGGGAGCTGTTTTTT
cdr3_aa: CASSRGRGGRAGELFF